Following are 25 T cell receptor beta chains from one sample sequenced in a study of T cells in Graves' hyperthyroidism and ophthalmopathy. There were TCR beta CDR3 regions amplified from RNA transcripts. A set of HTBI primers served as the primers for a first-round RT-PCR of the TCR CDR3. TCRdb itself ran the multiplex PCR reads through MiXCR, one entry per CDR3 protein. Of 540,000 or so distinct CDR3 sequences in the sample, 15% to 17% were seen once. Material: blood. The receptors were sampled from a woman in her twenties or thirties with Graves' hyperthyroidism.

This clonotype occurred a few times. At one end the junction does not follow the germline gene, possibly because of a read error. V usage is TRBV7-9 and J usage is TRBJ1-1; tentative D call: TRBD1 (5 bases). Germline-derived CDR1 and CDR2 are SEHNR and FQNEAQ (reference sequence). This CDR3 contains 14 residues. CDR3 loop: CASTLDSGTTRAFF. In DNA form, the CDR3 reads TGTGCCAGCACCTTAGATTCGGGGACGACCCGAGCTTTCTTT.

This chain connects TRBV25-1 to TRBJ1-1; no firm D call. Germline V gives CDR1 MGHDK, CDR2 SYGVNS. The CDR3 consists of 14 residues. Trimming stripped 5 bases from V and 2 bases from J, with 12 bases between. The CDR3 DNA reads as TGTGCCAGCAGTCGAATGGCAGGCAACACTGAAGCTTTCTTT. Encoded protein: CASSRMAGNTEAFF. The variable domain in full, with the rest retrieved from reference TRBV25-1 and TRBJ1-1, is EADIYQTPRYLVIGTGKKITLECSQTMGHDKMYWYQQDPGMELHLIHYSYGVNSTEKGDLSSESTVSRIRTEHFPLTLESARPSHTSQYLCASSRMAGNTEAFFGQGTRLTVV.

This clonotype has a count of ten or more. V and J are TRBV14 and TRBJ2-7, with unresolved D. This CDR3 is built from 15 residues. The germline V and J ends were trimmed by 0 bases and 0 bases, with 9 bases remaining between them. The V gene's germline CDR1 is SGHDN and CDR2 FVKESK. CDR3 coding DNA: TGTGCCAGCAGCCAAGACGGCACGGTCTCCTACGAGCAGTACTTC. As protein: CASSQDGTVSYEQYF.

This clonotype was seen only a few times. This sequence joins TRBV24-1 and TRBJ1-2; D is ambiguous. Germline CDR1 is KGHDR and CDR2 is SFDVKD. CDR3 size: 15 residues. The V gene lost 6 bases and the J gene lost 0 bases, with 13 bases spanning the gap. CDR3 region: CATSTSRTANYGYTF. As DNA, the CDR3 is TGTGCCACCAGTACCAGTAGGACCGCTAACTATGGCTACACCTTC.

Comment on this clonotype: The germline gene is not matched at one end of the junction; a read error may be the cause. The CDR3 nucleotides read TGTGCCAGTAGTATAGAGACTAGCGGGACTAGGGGATGGTTCAATGGGCAGTTCTTC. The encoded protein is CASSIETSGTRGWFNGQFF. The V gene is TRBV19, the J gene TRBJ2-1, with 11 bases matching TRBD2. The CDR3 runs to 19 residues. Germline CDR1 and CDR2: LNHDA and SQIVND (reference sequence).

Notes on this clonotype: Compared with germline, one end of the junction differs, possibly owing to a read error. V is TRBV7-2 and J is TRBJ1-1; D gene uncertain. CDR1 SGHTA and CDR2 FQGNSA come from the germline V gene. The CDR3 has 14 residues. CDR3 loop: CASSVAIGSTVAFF. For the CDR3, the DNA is TGTGCCAGCAGCGTAGCGATCGGCTCGACTGTTGCTTTCTTT.

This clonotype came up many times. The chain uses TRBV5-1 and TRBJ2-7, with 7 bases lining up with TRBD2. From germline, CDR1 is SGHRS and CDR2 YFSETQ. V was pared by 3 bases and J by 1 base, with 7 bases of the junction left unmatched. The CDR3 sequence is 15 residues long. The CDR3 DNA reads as TGCGCCAGCAGCTACAGCGGGATGCTGTCCTACGAGCAGTACTTC. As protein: CASSYSGMLSYEQYF.

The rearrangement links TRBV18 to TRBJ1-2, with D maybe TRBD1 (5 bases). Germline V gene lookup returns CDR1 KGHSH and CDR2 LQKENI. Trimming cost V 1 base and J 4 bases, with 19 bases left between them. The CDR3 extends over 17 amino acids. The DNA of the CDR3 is TGTGCCAGCTCACCACAGGTGGGCCGCGCAGGGCCCTATGGCTACACCTTC. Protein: CASSPQVGRAGPYGYTF.

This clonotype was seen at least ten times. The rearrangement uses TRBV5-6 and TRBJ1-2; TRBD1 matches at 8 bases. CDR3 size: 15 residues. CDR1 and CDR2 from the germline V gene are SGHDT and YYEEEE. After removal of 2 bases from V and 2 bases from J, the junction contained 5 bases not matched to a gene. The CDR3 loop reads CASSFRDRPNYGYTF. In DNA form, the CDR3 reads TGTGCCAGCAGCTTCCGGGACAGGCCAAACTATGGCTACACCTTC.

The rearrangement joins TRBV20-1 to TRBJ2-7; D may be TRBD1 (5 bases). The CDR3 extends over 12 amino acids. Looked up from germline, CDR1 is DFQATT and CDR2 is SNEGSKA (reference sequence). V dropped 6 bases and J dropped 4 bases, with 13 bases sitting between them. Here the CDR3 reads CSAGQRHYEQYF. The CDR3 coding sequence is TGCAGTGCCGGACAACGGCATTACGAGCAGTACTTC.

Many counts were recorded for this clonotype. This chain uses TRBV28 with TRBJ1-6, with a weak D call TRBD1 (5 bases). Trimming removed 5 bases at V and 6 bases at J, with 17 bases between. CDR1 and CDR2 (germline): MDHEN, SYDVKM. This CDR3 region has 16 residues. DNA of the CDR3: TGTGCCAGCAGTATCCGTAGGGACCTGGCTAATTCACCCCTCCACTTT. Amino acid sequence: CASSIRRDLANSPLHF.

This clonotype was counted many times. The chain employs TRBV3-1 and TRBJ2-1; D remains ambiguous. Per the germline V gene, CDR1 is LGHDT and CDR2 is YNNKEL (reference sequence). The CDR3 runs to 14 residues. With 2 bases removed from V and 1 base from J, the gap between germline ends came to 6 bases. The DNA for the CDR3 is TGTGCCAGCAGCCAAACGGCGTCCTACAATGAGCAGTTCTTC. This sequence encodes CASSQTASYNEQFF.

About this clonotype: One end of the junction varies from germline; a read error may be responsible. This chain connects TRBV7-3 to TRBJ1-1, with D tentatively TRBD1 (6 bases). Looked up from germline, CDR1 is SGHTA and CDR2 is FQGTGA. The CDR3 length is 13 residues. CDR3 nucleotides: TGTGCCAGCAGCTTAACAGGGGGGACTGAAGCTTCCTTT. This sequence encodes CASSLTGGTEASF.

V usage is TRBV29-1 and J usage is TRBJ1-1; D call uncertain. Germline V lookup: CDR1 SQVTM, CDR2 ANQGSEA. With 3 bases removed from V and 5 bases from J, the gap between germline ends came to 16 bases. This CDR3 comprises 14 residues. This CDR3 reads CSVEGGLDRTEAFF. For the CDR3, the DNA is TGCAGCGTTGAGGGAGGTCTTGATCGGACTGAAGCTTTCTTT.

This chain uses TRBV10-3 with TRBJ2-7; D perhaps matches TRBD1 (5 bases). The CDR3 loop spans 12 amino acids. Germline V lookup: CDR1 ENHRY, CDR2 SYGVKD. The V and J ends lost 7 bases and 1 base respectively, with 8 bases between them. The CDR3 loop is CAINSGSYEQYF. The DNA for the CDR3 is TGTGCCATCAACTCAGGGTCCTACGAGCAGTACTTC.

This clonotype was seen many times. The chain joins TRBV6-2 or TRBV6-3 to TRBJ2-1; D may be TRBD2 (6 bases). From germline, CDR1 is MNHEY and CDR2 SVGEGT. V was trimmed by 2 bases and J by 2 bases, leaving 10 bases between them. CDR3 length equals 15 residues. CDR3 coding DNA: TGTGCCAGCAGTTACGTGACTAGAACCTACAATGAGCAGTTCTTC. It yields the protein CASSYVTRTYNEQFF.

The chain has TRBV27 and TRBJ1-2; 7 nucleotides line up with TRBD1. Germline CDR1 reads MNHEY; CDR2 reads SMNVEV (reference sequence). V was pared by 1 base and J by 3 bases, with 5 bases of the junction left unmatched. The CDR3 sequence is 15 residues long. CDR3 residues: CASSLFQGGHYGYTF. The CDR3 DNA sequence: TGTGCCAGCAGTTTATTTCAGGGGGGGCACTATGGCTACACCTTC.

The DNA of the CDR3 is TGTGCCAGCAGCGTAACTAGACATACGCAGTATTTT. This codes for CASSVTRHTQYF. The chain employs TRBV7-9 and TRBJ2-3, with D tentatively TRBD2 (5 bases). Between the trimmed V and J ends, which lost 5 bases and 7 bases, there was a span of 10 bases. The CDR3 runs 12 residues. Germline lookup yields CDR1 SEHNR and CDR2 FQNEAQ (reference sequence). Full variable domain (remainder filled in from reference TRBV7-9 and TRBJ2-3): DTGVSQNPRHKITKRGQNVTFRCDPISEHNRLYWYRQTLGQGPEFLTYFQNEAQLEKSRLLSDRFSAERPKGSFSTLEIQRTEQGDSAMYLCASSVTRHTQYFGPGTRLTVL.

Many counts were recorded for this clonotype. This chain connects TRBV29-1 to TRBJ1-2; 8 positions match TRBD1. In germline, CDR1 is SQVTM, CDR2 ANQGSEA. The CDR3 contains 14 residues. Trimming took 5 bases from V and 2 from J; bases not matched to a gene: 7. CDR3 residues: CSVPRTGRNYGYTF. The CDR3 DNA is TGCAGCGTTCCCCGGACAGGGCGGAACTATGGCTACACCTTC.

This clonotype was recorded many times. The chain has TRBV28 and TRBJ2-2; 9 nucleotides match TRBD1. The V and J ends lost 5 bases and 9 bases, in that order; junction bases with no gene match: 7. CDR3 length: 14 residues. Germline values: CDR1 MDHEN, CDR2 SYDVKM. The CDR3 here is CASSVGQGIRELFF. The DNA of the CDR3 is TGTGCCAGCAGTGTCGGACAGGGGATCCGGGAGCTGTTTTTT.

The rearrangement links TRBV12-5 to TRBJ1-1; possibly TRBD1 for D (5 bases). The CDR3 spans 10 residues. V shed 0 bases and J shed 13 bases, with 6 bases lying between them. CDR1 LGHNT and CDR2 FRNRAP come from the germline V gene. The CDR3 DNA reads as TGTGCTAGTGGTTTGGTACAGGATTTCTTT. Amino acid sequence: CASGLVQDFF.

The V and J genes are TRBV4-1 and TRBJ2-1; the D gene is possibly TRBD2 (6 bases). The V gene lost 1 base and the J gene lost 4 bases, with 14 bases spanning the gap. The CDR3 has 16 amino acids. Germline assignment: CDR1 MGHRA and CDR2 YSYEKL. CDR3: CASSQGERVQYNEQFF. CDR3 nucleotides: TGCGCCAGCAGCCAAGGAGAGCGGGTTCAGTACAATGAGCAGTTCTTC.

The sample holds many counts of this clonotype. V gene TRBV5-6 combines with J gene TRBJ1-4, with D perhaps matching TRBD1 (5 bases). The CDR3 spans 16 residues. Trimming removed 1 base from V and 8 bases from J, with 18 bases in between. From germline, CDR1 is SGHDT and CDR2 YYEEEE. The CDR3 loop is CASSLFRPGRYEKLFF. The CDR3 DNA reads TGTGCCAGCAGCTTGTTCCGGCCGGGACGCTACGAAAAACTGTTTTTT. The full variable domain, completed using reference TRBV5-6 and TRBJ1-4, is DAGVTQSPTHLIKTRGQQVTLRCSPKSGHDTVSWYQQALGQGPQFIFQYYEEEERQRGNFPDRFSGHQFPNYSSELNVNALLLGDSALYLCASSLFRPGRYEKLFFGSGTQLSVL.

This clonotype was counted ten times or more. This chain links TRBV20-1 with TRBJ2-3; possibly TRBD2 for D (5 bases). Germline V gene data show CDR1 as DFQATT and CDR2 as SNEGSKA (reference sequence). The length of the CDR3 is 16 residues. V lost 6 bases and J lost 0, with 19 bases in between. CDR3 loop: CSASEGRRTSTDTQYF. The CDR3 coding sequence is TGCAGTGCCTCCGAGGGCCGGAGGACGAGCACAGATACGCAGTATTTT.

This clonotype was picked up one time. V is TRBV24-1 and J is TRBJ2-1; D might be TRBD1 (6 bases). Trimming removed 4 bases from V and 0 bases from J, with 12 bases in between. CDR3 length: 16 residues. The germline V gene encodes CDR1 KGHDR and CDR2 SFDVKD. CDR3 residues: CATSDQQGSSYNEQFF. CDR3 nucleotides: TGTGCCACCAGTGACCAACAGGGCTCCTCCTACAATGAGCAGTTCTTC.